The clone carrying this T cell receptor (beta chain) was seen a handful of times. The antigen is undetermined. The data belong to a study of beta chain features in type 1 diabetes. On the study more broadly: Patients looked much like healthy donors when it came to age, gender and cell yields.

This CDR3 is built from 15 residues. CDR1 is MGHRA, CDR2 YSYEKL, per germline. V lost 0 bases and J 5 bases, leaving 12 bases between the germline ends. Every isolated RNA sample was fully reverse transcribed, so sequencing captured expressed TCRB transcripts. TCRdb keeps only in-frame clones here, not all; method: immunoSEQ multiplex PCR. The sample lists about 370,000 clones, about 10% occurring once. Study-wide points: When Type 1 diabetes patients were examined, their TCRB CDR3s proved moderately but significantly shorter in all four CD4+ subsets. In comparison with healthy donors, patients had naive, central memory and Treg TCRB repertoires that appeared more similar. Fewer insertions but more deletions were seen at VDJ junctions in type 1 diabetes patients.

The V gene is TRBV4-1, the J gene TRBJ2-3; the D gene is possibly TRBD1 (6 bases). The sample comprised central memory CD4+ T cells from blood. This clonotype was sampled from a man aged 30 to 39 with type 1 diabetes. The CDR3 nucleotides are TGCGCCAGCAGCCAAGATCACAGGGCCCAAGATACGCAGTATTTT. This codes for CASSQDHRAQDTQYF.